This T cell receptor (beta chain) emerged from a study of OX40 agonist ivuxolimab in advanced cancers. Overall study: Given to patients was ivuxolimab, an agonistic anti-OX40 (CD134) antibody. Patients receiving dose escalation had hepatocellular carcinoma, melanoma, renal cell or head and neck cancer. Overall study results and limits: The 0.1-3.0 mg/kg partial responders had among the lowest clonal expansion. Clonal expansion was seen in CD4+ and CD8+ blood T cells by week 6 at 0.1 to 3.0 mg/kg.

Only in-frame clones appear in the TCRdb table, and some are missing; sequencing was by immunoSEQ multiplex PCR. The sample contains some 18,000 clones, approximately 70% of which appear only once. Concerning this clone: Antigen unknown.

Germline lookup yields CDR1 SGHTA and CDR2 FQGNSA. The CDR3 loop spans 16 amino acids. V lost 2 bases to trimming and J lost 6 bases; unmatched junction nucleotides: 10. The V and J genes are TRBV7-2 and TRBJ2-3; 8 nucleotides align to TRBD1. This clonotype originated in an adult with an advanced solid tumor such as melanoma, head and neck, liver or kidney cancer. Sample: CD4+ or CD8+ T cells sorted from blood, taken in a trial of the OX40 agonist ivuxolimab. CDR3 DNA: TGTGCCAGCAGCTTATTGAGCAGGGGGCTCGTGGATACGCAGTATTTT. It translates to CASSLLSRGLVDTQYF.